A selection of T cell receptor beta chains follows, all from one sample in a study of CD8+CD57+ T cells in acquired aplastic anemia. TCRdb ran MiXCR on the reads and lists one entry per CDR3 protein. There are around 200,000 distinct CDR3 sequences in the sample; around half occur only once, and roughly 15% lies in the top ten. Sequenced material: sorted CD4+, CD8+, or CD8+CD57+ T cells (not recorded which) from PBMCs. Receptors were obtained from a human donor in good health, serving as a control. CDR3s include the opening cysteine and the closing phenylalanine or tryptophan. A D gene is named only where the DNA matches it firmly. Clone sizes are given selectively: once, few, many, or a class where the clone is expanded.

.,TRBV27,.,TRBJ1-1,TGTGCCAGCAGTTTATCTTCAGGGACCACTGAAGCTTTCTTT,CASSLSSGTTEAFF
TRBD1,TRBV24-1,.,TRBJ2-1,TGTGCCACCAGTGATCCAACATTCGGACAGGGTACTTGGAATGAGCAGTTCTTC,CATSDPTFGQGTWNEQFF
.,TRBV30,.,TRBJ1-5,TGTGCCTGGAGTGTCAAATATGGGGGGGGAAGAAGCAATCAGCCCCAGCATTTT,CAWSVKYGGGRSNQPQHF
.,TRBV19,.,TRBJ2-3,TGTGCCAGTAGTAACAGGGCACGCACAGATACGCAGTATTTT,CASSNRARTDTQYF
.,TRBV19,.,TRBJ1-2,TGTGCCAGTAGTACTACAGGGTCCTATGGCTACACCTTC,CASSTTGSYGYTF
TRBD1,TRBV7-9,.,TRBJ1-1,TGTGCCAGCAGCCCCCAGGGGGAAACTGAAGCTTTCTTT,CASSPQGETEAFF
TRBD1,TRBV4-3,many,TRBJ1-6,TGCGCCAGCAGCCAAGATCCCGCGACAGGGTGGGGTTCACCCCTCCACTTT,CASSQDPATGWGSPLHF
.,TRBV6-6,.,TRBJ2-7,TGTGCCAGCCGGGACTCTGATAGCGGTCTCTGCGAGCAGTACTTC,CASRDSDSGLCEQYF
.,TRBV4-1,.,TRBJ1-6,TGCGCCAGCAGCCCGGTGATCGGGGTTGCGAATTCACCCCTCCACTTT,CASSPVIGVANSPLHF
.,TRBV7-3,.,TRBJ1-1,TGTGCCAGCAGTGGCCAGGTTCGAGAGACTGAAGCTTTCTTT,CASSGQVRETEAFF
TRBD2,TRBV6-1,many,TRBJ2-7,TGTGCCAGCAGTGAAGTTCCCTTAGCGGGGACCTACGAGCAGTACTTC,CASSEVPLAGTYEQYF
TRBD1,TRBV2,many,TRBJ1-5,TGTGCCAGCAGTCCCCGGACAGGGTCAAGCAATCAGCCCCAGCATTTT,CASSPRTGSSNQPQHF
TRBD1,TRBV20-1,.,TRBJ1-6,TGCAGTGCTACGAGACAGGGGGGTACGATGAATTCACCCCTCCACTTT,CSATRQGGTMNSPLHF
.,TRBV7-6,.,TRBJ1-6,TGTGCCAGCAGCCCCGGGTTTGATTCACCCCTCCACTTT,CASSPGFDSPLHF
.,TRBV9,many,TRBJ1-3,TGTGCCAGCAGCGACAGGGTCTCTGGAAACACCATATATTTT,CASSDRVSGNTIYF
.,TRBV10-3,.,TRBJ2-7,TGTGCCAGCATACTTACACCGGGACCCTACTACGAGCAGTACTTC,CASILTPGPYYEQYF
TRBD2,TRBV10-3,.,TRBJ2-7,TGCGCCGTCAGTGCCGGACTAGCGGGAAACTACGAGCAGTACTTC,CAVSAGLAGNYEQYF
.,TRBV10-3,.,TRBJ1-2,TGTGCCATCAGTGAGGCCGGCTATGGCTACACCTTC,CAISEAGYGYTF
.,TRBV24-1,.,TRBJ2-7,TGTGCCACCAGTGATTTAACACGGATGTCCTACGAGCAGTACTTC,CATSDLTRMSYEQYF
.,TRBV24-1,.,TRBJ2-3,TGTGCCACCAGTGATTCGGGCCCGTGGGATACGCAGTATTTT,CATSDSGPWDTQYF
.,TRBV4-3,many,TRBJ2-7,TGCGCCAGCAGCCAAGAGGGGTATGCGGCTTACGAGCAGTACTTC,CASSQEGYAAYEQYF
TRBD2,TRBV19,.,TRBJ2-7,TGTGCCAGTAGTCCCGGGAGGGGCGGACTGCTCTACGAGCAGTACTTC,CASSPGRGGLLYEQYF
.,TRBV3-2,many,TRBJ1-1,TGTGCCAGCAGCCAAGAGGGGGAGGGAGCTTTCTTT,CASSQEGEGAFF
.,TRBV15,.,TRBJ2-7,TGTGCCACCAGCAGATCCAGGGGCGGCTACGAGCAGTACTTC,CATSRSRGGYEQYF
.,TRBV7-2,many,TRBJ1-4,TGTGCCAGCAGCCTACAGAATACTAATGAAAAACTGTTTTTT,CASSLQNTNEKLFF
TRBD1,TRBV7-2,few,TRBJ1-6,TGTGCCAGCAGCTTAGTGCTAGGGGGCGGTTCACCCCTCCACTTT,CASSLVLGGGSPLHF
TRBD2,TRBV12-3/TRBV12-4,many,TRBJ2-1,TGTGCCAGCAGTTCGTACTTGCGGGGGGGCCTCAATGAGCAGTTCTTC,CASSSYLRGGLNEQFF
TRBD1,TRBV7-8,many,TRBJ1-5,TGTGCCAGCAGCTTAGGAATGACAGGGGGTAATCAGCCCCAGCATTTT,CASSLGMTGGNQPQHF
.,TRBV5-1,many,TRBJ1-2,TGCGCCAGCAGCTTGGGGGACGCCGCTAACTATGGCTACACCTTC,CASSLGDAANYGYTF
.,TRBV7-2,.,TRBJ1-2,TGTGCCAGCAGCTTAGGGGGGACTGGCTACACCTTC,CASSLGGTGYTF
TRBD1,TRBV10-3,.,TRBJ2-1,TGTGCCACCGAGACGGACAGGGATTCCTACAATGAGCAGTTCTTC,CATETDRDSYNEQFF
.,TRBV5-1,.,TRBJ1-3,TGCGCCAGCAGCAGTGAGCCTGGAAACACCATATATTTT,CASSSEPGNTIYF
.,TRBV5-8,once,TRBJ2-3,TGTGCCAGCAGATCCTCAGGGGCGAGCACAGATACGCAGTATTTT,CASRSSGASTDTQYF
TRBD1,TRBV6-5,few,TRBJ2-1,TGTGCCAGCAGAAGTGGGTCCCTGACAGGGTCCTACAATGAGCAGTTCTTC,CASRSGSLTGSYNEQFF
.,TRBV10-3,.,TRBJ1-2,TGTGCCATCAGATCCCTCTTGGAATACCACTATGGCTACACCTTC,CAIRSLLEYHYGYTF
TRBD1,TRBV6-1,few,TRBJ2-3,TGTGCCAGCAGTGAAGGGTGGATGGGGCAGGGGGTAACAGATACGCAGTATTTT,CASSEGWMGQGVTDTQYF
TRBD1,TRBV7-7,.,TRBJ2-7,TGTGCCAGCAGCTCGGACAGGGATGGCTACGAGCAGTACTTC,CASSSDRDGYEQYF
.,TRBV2,.,TRBJ1-1,TGTGCCAGCAGTGAGGAAACGAACACTGAAGCTTTCTTT,CASSEETNTEAFF
.,TRBV20-1,.,TRBJ2-1,TGCGGTACTAAGGCACGTAGGGGGGGATTTTACAATGAGCAGTTCTTC,CGTKARRGGFYNEQFF
.,TRBV20-1,.,TRBJ1-5,TGCAGTGCTAGATCCTCAGGGAAAGCCCCCCAGCATTTT,CSARSSGKAPQHF
TRBD2,TRBV10-3,.,TRBJ2-7,TGTGCCATCAGTACCTACGGGGGGAGGCCCTACGAGCAGTACTTC,CAISTYGGRPYEQYF
TRBD1,TRBV7-3,.,TRBJ1-6,TGTGCCAGCAGCGCTGGACAGGGGTTGGGGTCCTATAATTCACCCCTCCACTTT,CASSAGQGLGSYNSPLHF
TRBD1,TRBV6-1,many,TRBJ1-2,TGTGCCAGCAGTGAAGCTCCTGACAGGGTCTATGGCTACACCTTC,CASSEAPDRVYGYTF
.,TRBV5-1,many,TRBJ2-3,TGCGCCAGCAGCTTGGAATGGGGGGGCGTGGATACGCAGTATTTT,CASSLEWGGVDTQYF
.,TRBV7-3,.,TRBJ2-7,TGTGCCAGCAGTTTGATCCCTCCGGGACCCCGGCTCGAGCAGTACTTC,CASSLIPPGPRLEQYF
TRBD2,TRBV9,.,TRBJ2-5,TGTGCCAGCAGCGGACTAGCGGGGGTCCAAGAGACCCAGTACTTC,CASSGLAGVQETQYF
.,TRBV20-1,.,TRBJ1-6,TGCAGTGCAAAGGTCCCTGATAATTCACCCCTCCACTTT,CSAKVPDNSPLHF
.,TRBV29-1,.,TRBJ1-1,TGCAGCGTGGGACATGCGAACACTGAAGCTTTCTTT,CSVGHANTEAFF
.,TRBV2,few,TRBJ1-2,TGTGCCAGCAGTGGACAGAATAACTATGGCTACACCTTC,CASSGQNNYGYTF
.,TRBV2,.,TRBJ2-7,TGTGCCAGCTTGGGGACATCGTCCTACGAGCAGTACTTC,CASLGTSSYEQYF
.,TRBV6-5,many,TRBJ1-6,TGTGCCAGCAGCCGACAGGCCCCCCATAATTCACCCCTCCACTTT,CASSRQAPHNSPLHF